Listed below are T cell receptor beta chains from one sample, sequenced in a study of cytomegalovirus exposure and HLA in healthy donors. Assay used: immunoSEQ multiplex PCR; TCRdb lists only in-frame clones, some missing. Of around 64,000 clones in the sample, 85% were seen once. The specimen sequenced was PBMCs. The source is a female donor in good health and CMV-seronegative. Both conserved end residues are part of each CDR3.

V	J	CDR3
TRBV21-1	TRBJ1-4	CASSKSWIQANEKLFF
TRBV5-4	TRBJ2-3	CASSRKGQGFADTQYF
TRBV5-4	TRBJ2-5	CASSPGTGGIGKETQYF
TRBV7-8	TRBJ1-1	CASSAYRVDTEAFF
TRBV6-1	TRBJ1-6	CASSETGNSPLHF
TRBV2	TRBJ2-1	CASLRERGGPYNEQFF
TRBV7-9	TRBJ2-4	CASSLGAGAKNIQYF
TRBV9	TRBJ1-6	CASSVGGDRNSPLHF
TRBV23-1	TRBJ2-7	CASSQSSGNSYEQYF
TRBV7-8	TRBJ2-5	CASSLGGVSGVHQETQYF
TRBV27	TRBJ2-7	CASSSTGTGVEQYF
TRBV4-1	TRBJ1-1	CASSQQELRGDTEAFF
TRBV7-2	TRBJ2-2	CASSKRGGPNTGELFF
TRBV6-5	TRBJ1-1	CASRAPNTEAFF
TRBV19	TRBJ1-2	CASSIEQTGGYGYTF
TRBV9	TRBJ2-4	CASSVGGTGERGIQYF
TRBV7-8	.	CASSRLQGYEQYF
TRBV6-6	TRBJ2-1	CASSYFELAANNEQFF
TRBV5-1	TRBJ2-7	CASSRGSALTYEQYF
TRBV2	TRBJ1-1	CASTLGEGTEAFF
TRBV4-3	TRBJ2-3	CASSQDGGRGRTDTQYF
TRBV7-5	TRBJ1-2	CARSPTDSQGAGYTF
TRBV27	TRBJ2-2	CASSSLREVNTGELFF
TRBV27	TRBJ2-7	CASTSRASGSYEQYF
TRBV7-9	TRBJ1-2	CSSSLGRTGHNGYTF
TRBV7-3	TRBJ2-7	CASSLLSFSGASSYEQYF
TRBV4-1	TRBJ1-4	CASSQDPSGPGEKLFF
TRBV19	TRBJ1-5	CASSITGSSQPQHF
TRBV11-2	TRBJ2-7	CASSFSRASYEQYF